This passage covers 26 T cell receptor beta chains from one sample sequenced in a study of a mutant IDH1 vaccine in newly diagnosed glioma. Documented time point: week 47, end of study. Doses comprised 300 ug of mutant IDH1 20-mer peptide each, plus topical imiquimod. The method was immunoSEQ multiplex PCR; TCRdb's version includes in-frame clones alone and lacks a portion of them. This repertoire shows roughly 86,000 clones, roughly four fifths found once; its top ten account for about 5.7%. Which antigens these TCRs recognize remains unknown. The sample consisted of PBMCs, taken from a glioma patient whose treatment included an IDH1 peptide vaccine. The receptors shown here come from a man in his forties with glioma.

V gene TRBV4-1 combines with J gene TRBJ1-1, with D perhaps TRBD1 (5 bases). V was cut by 8 bases and J by 5 bases, with 21 bases left in between. Per the germline V gene, CDR1 is MGHRA and CDR2 is YSYEKL. CDR3 length equals 15 residues. In DNA, the CDR3 is TGCGCCAGCGGAACAGGAGGTCTAGGGAGGACTGAAGCTTTCTTT. This encodes CASGTGGLGRTEAFF.

This chain joins TRBV9 and TRBJ1-5; TRBD1 matches 7 bases. The germline V gene encodes CDR1 SGDLS and CDR2 YYNGEE. With V trimmed by 7 bases and J by 4 bases, 5 bases remained unmatched. The CDR3 extends over 13 amino acids. CDR3 in amino acids: CASGTGVNQPQHF. The CDR3 bases are TGTGCCAGCGGAACAGGGGTAAATCAGCCCCAGCATTTT.

Only a few counts were recorded for this clone. This sequence joins TRBV5-6 and TRBJ1-2, with a tentative D call TRBD1 (5 bases). The length of the CDR3 is 13 residues. V was cut by 4 bases and J by 4 bases, with 11 bases left in between. Germline CDR1 reads SGHDT; CDR2 reads YYEEEE. CDR3 sequence reads: CASSRDGLYGYTF. DNA for the CDR3: TGTGCCAGCAGCCGGGACGGACTCTATGGCTACACCTTC.

CDR3 sequence reads: CASSRGPFGNTIYF. DNA of the CDR3: TGTGCCAGCAGTCGGGGGCCTTTTGGAAACACCATATATTTT. The V call is TRBV6-5, the J call TRBJ1-3; a possible D gene is TRBD1 (6 bases). The germline V gene encodes CDR1 MNHEY and CDR2 SVGAGI. The CDR3 sequence is 14 residues long. V was cut by 5 bases and J by 3 bases, with 11 bases left in between.

This clone is a singleton in its sample. The chain is built from TRBV7-2 and TRBJ2-7, with TRBD1 matching over 7 bases. CDR3 length: 16 residues. V lost 5 bases, J lost 6 bases, and 16 bases stayed unmatched. The germline gives CDR1 SGHTA, CDR2 FQGNSA. CDR3 protein: CASSVPRGRGTLEQYF. The CDR3 DNA follows: TGTGCCAGCAGCGTCCCAAGGGGCAGGGGGACCCTCGAGCAGTACTTC.

The V and J genes are TRBV18 and TRBJ1-4; no definite D call. This CDR3 comprises 15 residues. V gave up 5 bases and J gave up 3 bases, with 13 bases separating them. Germline loops: CDR1 KGHSH, CDR2 LQKENI. The CDR3 loop is CASSDPAYPNEKLFF. The DNA of the CDR3 is TGTGCCAGCTCAGACCCAGCGTACCCTAATGAAAAACTGTTTTTT.

The CDR3 loop is CSVVRGPGTEAFF. CDR3 DNA: TGCAGCGTTGTGCGAGGGCCTGGAACTGAAGCTTTCTTT. The J gene is TRBJ1-1, the V gene TRBV29-1; no definite D call. Germline V lookup: CDR1 SQVTM, CDR2 ANQGSEA. V shed 4 bases and J shed 5 bases, with 14 bases lying between them. The CDR3 length is 13 residues.

The chain recombines TRBV13 with TRBJ2-1; perhaps TRBD2 as D (6 bases). The CDR3 has 15 residues. The germline V gene has CDR1 PRHDT and CDR2 FYEKMQ (reference sequence). V lost 4 bases, J lost 6 bases, and 16 bases lay in between. The chain's CDR3 is CASSSGTLGGNEQFF. DNA for the CDR3: TGTGCCAGCAGCTCCGGGACTCTCGGGGGCAATGAGCAGTTCTTC.

This clone was seen more than once but under ten times. This chain joins TRBV7-6 and TRBJ1-4; D not resolved. The CDR3 runs to 13 residues. Germline CDR1 reads SGHVS; CDR2 reads FNYEAQ. Trimming removed 3 bases at V and 8 bases at J, with 10 bases between. As DNA, the CDR3 is TGTGCCAGCAGCTTTATACCCGGGGAAAAACTGTTTTTT. This codes for CASSFIPGEKLFF.

This chain uses TRBV9 with TRBJ2-5, with 12 positions matching TRBD2. The CDR3 consists of 18 residues. J lost 1 base, V lost 0 bases, and 7 bases had no gene match. Germline-derived CDR1 and CDR2 are SGDLS and YYNGEE. CDR3 DNA: TGTGCCAGCAGCGTAGGAGGTCTAGCGGGGGGGTTCCAAGAGACCCAGTACTTC. Its translation is CASSVGGLAGGFQETQYF.

V and J are TRBV27 and TRBJ2-2, with D maybe TRBD2 (7 bases). CDR1 is MNHEY, CDR2 SMNVEV, per germline (reference sequence). The CDR3 is 16 residues long. The germline V and J ends were trimmed by 3 bases and 2 bases, with 13 bases remaining between them. CDR3 bases: TGTGCCAGCAGTTTTGGGGGGGCGGGTAACACCGGGGAGCTGTTTTTT. Translated, it gives CASSFGGAGNTGELFF.

This clone has just a few counts. The V gene is TRBV5-1, the J gene TRBJ1-1; D ambiguous. CDR3 length: 15 residues. V lost 0 bases and J lost 1, with 10 bases in between. Germline V lookup: CDR1 SGHRS, CDR2 YFSETQ. CDR3 DNA sequence: TGCGCCAGCAGCTTGGTACCCACGGCGAACACTGAAGCTTTCTTT. It yields the protein CASSLVPTANTEAFF.

V gene TRBV7-2 combines with J gene TRBJ2-5, with D perhaps matching TRBD1 or TRBD2 (5 bases each). The germline V gene encodes CDR1 SGHTA and CDR2 FQGNSA. Trimming removed 2 bases from V and 5 bases from J, with 12 bases in between. The CDR3 consists of 14 residues. CDR3 sequence (DNA): TGTGCCAGCAGCTTATGGGGGAAGCAGGAGACCCAGTACTTC. It is translated as CASSLWGKQETQYF.

The chain combines TRBV10-3 with TRBJ2-1; 8 positions match TRBD1. Germline loops: CDR1 ENHRY, CDR2 SYGVKD. The CDR3 is 16 amino acids. Trimming took 0 bases from V and 5 from J; bases not matched to a gene: 6. CDR3 nucleotides: TGTGCCATCAGTGAGTCCTGGACAGGGAAAGACAATGAGCAGTTCTTC. This encodes CAISESWTGKDNEQFF.

This clone was picked up one time. The V and J genes are TRBV27 and TRBJ2-2; 7 bases align to TRBD1. The CDR3 runs to 16 residues. Germline CDR1 reads MNHEY; CDR2 reads SMNVEV (reference sequence). V gave up 4 bases and J gave up 1 base; unmatched junction bases: 6. CDR3 in DNA: TGTGCCAGCAGTTCAACCGGGACAGTGAACACCGGGGAGCTGTTTTTT. Its protein product is CASSSTGTVNTGELFF.

V usage is TRBV2 and J usage is TRBJ2-7; 9 positions match TRBD1. The V segment lost 1 base and the J segment 5 bases; nucleotides outside the gene matches: 6. The germline gives CDR1 SNHLY, CDR2 FYNNEI. This CDR3 contains 15 residues. The chain's CDR3 is CASSEGGQGRNEQYF. The CDR3 DNA sequence: TGTGCCAGCAGTGAAGGGGGACAGGGTAGGAACGAGCAGTACTTC. The variable domain in full, completed from reference TRBV2 and TRBJ2-7, reads EPEVTQTPSHQVTQMGQEVILRCVPISNHLYFYWYRQILGQKVEFLVSFYNNEISEKSEIFDDQFSVERPDGSNFTLKIRSTKLEDSAMYFCASSEGGQGRNEQYFGPGTRLTVT.

The J gene is TRBJ2-2, the V gene TRBV10-3; 10 positions match TRBD2. Germline V gene data show CDR1 as ENHRY and CDR2 as SYGVKD. The CDR3 spans 15 residues. V lost 5 bases and J lost 2; bases outside the gene matches: 2. The CDR3 loop reads CAISPSGGNTGELFF. CDR3 nucleotides: TGTGCCATCAGTCCTAGCGGGGGTAACACCGGGGAGCTGTTTTTT.

The chain joins TRBV6-5 to TRBJ1-2, with 8 bases aligning to TRBD1. This CDR3 has 15 residues. CDR1 is MNHEY, CDR2 SVGAGI, per germline. V lost 4 bases and J lost 8; bases outside the gene matches: 12. In nucleotides, the CDR3 is TGTGCCAGCAGTTCCCCCGGGCAGGGGGCGATAGGCTACACCTTC. Residues: CASSSPGQGAIGYTF.

The chain has TRBV7-9 and TRBJ2-5, with D tentatively TRBD1 (6 bases). The length of the CDR3 is 15 residues. Germline lookup yields CDR1 SEHNR and CDR2 FQNEAQ (reference sequence). Trimming took 10 bases from V and 0 from J, leaving 18 bases between them. The CDR3 protein is CATETPGHNQETQYF. The CDR3 DNA reads as TGTGCCACCGAAACCCCGGGACACAACCAAGAGACCCAGTACTTC.

J is TRBJ1-4 and V is TRBV27; D may be TRBD1 (5 bases). CDR1 and CDR2 (germline): MNHEY, SMNVEV (reference sequence). The CDR3 length is 14 residues. V dropped 1 base and J dropped 8 bases, with 11 bases sitting between them. The CDR3 coding sequence is TGTGCCAGCAGTTTATTCGGGGCGGGAGAAAAACTGTTTTTT. Amino acids: CASSLFGAGEKLFF.

The CDR3 coding sequence is TGTGCCAGTAGTCTCCGAGGACAACTTAATGAAAAACTGTTTTTT. As protein: CASSLRGQLNEKLFF. The genes are TRBV19 and TRBJ1-4; perhaps TRBD1 as D (5 bases). V was cut by 5 bases and J by 4 bases, with 14 bases left in between. This CDR3 region has 15 residues. Germline loops: CDR1 LNHDA, CDR2 SQIVND (reference sequence). Combining the CDR3 with reference TRBV19 and TRBJ1-4 gives the whole variable domain DGGITQSPKYLFRKEGQNVTLSCEQNLNHDAMYWYRQDPGQGLRLIYYSQIVNDFQKGDIAEGYSVSREKKESFPLTVTSAQKNPTAFYLCASSLRGQLNEKLFFGSGTQLSVL.

J is TRBJ2-7 and V is TRBV5-1; D may be TRBD2 (6 bases). V was cut by 1 base and J by 5 bases, with 16 bases left in between. CDR1 and CDR2 (germline): SGHRS, YFSETQ. The CDR3 is 15 amino acids. CDR3 sequence reads: CASSLMTRLWDEQYF. The CDR3 bases are TGCGCCAGCAGCTTGATGACTAGGTTGTGGGACGAGCAGTACTTC. The full variable domain, in which reference TRBV5-1 and TRBJ2-7 provide the parts outside the CDR3, is KAGVTQTPRYLIKTRGQQVTLSCSPISGHRSVSWYQQTPGQGLQFLFEYFSETQRNKGNFPGRFSGRQFSNSRSEMNVSTLELGDSALYLCASSLMTRLWDEQYFGPGTRLTVT.

There are a few counts of this clone. V gene TRBV5-4 combines with J gene TRBJ2-2; perhaps TRBD2 as D (5 bases). Per germline, CDR1 SGHNT and CDR2 YYREEE (reference sequence). Trimming pared 1 base from V and 4 bases from J, leaving 11 bases between. This CDR3 has 15 residues. The CDR3 loop is CASSLQRAGTGELFF. CDR3 nucleotide sequence: TGTGCCAGCAGCTTGCAACGGGCGGGCACCGGGGAGCTGTTTTTT.

The chain employs TRBV27 and TRBJ1-4; no reliable D call. V lost 2 bases, J lost 12 bases, and 10 bases lay in between. Germline assignment: CDR1 MNHEY and CDR2 SMNVEV (reference sequence). The CDR3 is 12 amino acids. The CDR3 bases are TGTGCCAGCAGTTTAAGGGCAGGCGAACTGTTTTTT. It yields the protein CASSLRAGELFF.

This clone occurred a few times. The chain links TRBV5-4 to TRBJ2-5; 12 bases are shared with TRBD2. Per germline, CDR1 SGHNT and CDR2 YYREEE (reference sequence). The CDR3 spans 18 residues. V dropped 4 bases and J dropped 1; count of bases not matched to a gene: 11. The CDR3, as DNA: TGTGCCAGCAGCCCCGTCGGACTAGCGGGGATGACCCAAGAGACCCAGTACTTC. Amino acid sequence: CASSPVGLAGMTQETQYF.

The chain is built from TRBV11-1 and TRBJ1-2, with D possibly TRBD1 on 6 matching bases. CDR3 length equals 14 residues. Trimming stripped 4 bases from V and 7 bases from J, with 16 bases between. Germline V gene sequence: CDR1 SGHAT, CDR2 FQDESV (reference sequence). CDR3 sequence (DNA): TGTGCCAGCAGCTCCTCCCAGGGGTACGGTGGCTACACCTTC. The encoded protein is CASSSSQGYGGYTF.